What follows are 28 T cell receptor beta chains derived from one specimen sequenced in a study of OX40 agonist ivuxolimab in advanced cancers. Sequencing used immunoSEQ multiplex PCR; TCRdb keeps in-frame clones, though not all of them. Counted here are around 53,000 clones, roughly 90% occurring once; the ten biggest clones make up around 6.4%. Specimen: CD4+ or CD8+ T cells sorted from blood, collected in a trial of the OX40 agonist ivuxolimab. The receptors were sampled from an adult with an advanced solid tumor such as melanoma, head and neck, liver or kidney cancer.

The CDR3 loop reads CASSPGLAQLGGQGGYTF. The CDR3 DNA reads TGTGCCAGCAGCCCCGGATTGGCCCAGTTAGGCGGTCAGGGGGGCTACACCTTC. The V gene is TRBV7-9, the J gene TRBJ1-2, with a possible D match to TRBD1 (6 bases). The CDR3 length is 18 residues. V was pared by 5 bases and J by 8 bases, with 30 bases between. Germline V gives CDR1 SEHNR, CDR2 FQNEAQ (reference sequence).

A word on this clone: A much larger clone lies a single base off, so this may be a read error. The sample has other DNA sequences that encode this CDR3 too. The V gene is TRBV23-1, the J gene TRBJ2-7; possible D gene TRBD1, 6 bases. TRBV23-1 is an ORF, and what it does is uncertain. V was trimmed by 3 bases and J by 2 bases, leaving 17 bases between them. This CDR3 has 16 residues. The CDR3 region has the DNA TGCGCCAGCAGTCAGTCGGCCCCAGGGGTCCCCTACGAGCAGTACTTC. It translates to CASSQSAPGVPYEQYF.

The J gene is TRBJ2-5, the V gene TRBV5-6; D may correspond to TRBD1 or TRBD2 (6 bases each). V was pared by 5 bases and J by 5 bases, with 13 bases between. Germline CDR1 reads SGHDT; CDR2 reads YYEEEE. The CDR3 sequence is 13 residues long. The CDR3 sequence is CASSREGGETQYF. The CDR3 DNA sequence: TGTGCCAGCAGTAGGGAAGGGGGGGAGACCCAGTACTTC. The full variable domain, with the rest looked up from reference TRBV5-6 and TRBJ2-5, is DAGVTQSPTHLIKTRGQQVTLRCSPKSGHDTVSWYQQALGQGPQFIFQYYEEEERQRGNFPDRFSGHQFPNYSSELNVNALLLGDSALYLCASSREGGETQYFGPGTRLLVL.

The chain couples TRBV29-1 to TRBJ1-5; D gene ambiguous. CDR3 size: 12 residues. V was trimmed by 7 bases and J by 5 bases, leaving 12 bases between them. Germline V lookup: CDR1 SQVTM, CDR2 ANQGSEA. The CDR3 loop reads CSGGLSDQPQHF. In DNA, the CDR3 is TGCAGCGGTGGACTATCCGATCAGCCCCAGCATTTT.

This rearrangement joins TRBV5-1 to TRBJ2-3, with D uncertain. Trimming pared 2 bases from V and 0 bases from J, leaving 4 bases between. This CDR3 comprises 13 residues. The germline V gene encodes CDR1 SGHRS and CDR2 YFSETQ. The CDR3 DNA reads as TGCGCCAGCAGCTTCCTAAGCACAGATACGCAGTATTTT. Its translation is CASSFLSTDTQYF.

The chain joins TRBV29-1 to TRBJ2-2, with 8 bases matching TRBD1. Germline V gene lookup returns CDR1 SQVTM and CDR2 ANQGSEA. There are 13 residues in the CDR3. Germline trimming cut 6 bases from V and 7 bases from J; bases unmatched to any gene: 7. CDR3 sequence reads: CSVGQAVVGELFF. DNA of the CDR3: TGCAGCGTGGGACAGGCTGTAGTCGGGGAGCTGTTTTTT.

The chain is built from TRBV19 and TRBJ1-5, with 7 bases matching TRBD1. There are 16 residues in the CDR3. Trimming cost V 1 base and J 2 bases; bases outside gene matches: 5. The germline CDR1 and CDR2 sequences are LNHDA and SQIVND (reference sequence). The CDR3 loop is CASSIGRDSRNQPQHF. CDR3 in DNA: TGTGCCAGTAGTATAGGCCGGGACAGTCGCAATCAGCCCCAGCATTTT.

The rearrangement uses TRBV29-1 and TRBJ1-1; 7 bases are a match to TRBD1. With 7 bases clipped from V and 1 base from J, the junction kept 15 bases outside the gene matches. Germline CDR1 SQVTM, CDR2 ANQGSEA. There are 16 residues in the CDR3. For the CDR3, the DNA is TGCAGCGCGCTTCAAGCCAAGGGACAGCCGAACACTGAAGCTTTCTTT. This encodes CSALQAKGQPNTEAFF. Using reference TRBV29-1 and TRBJ1-1 for the parts outside the CDR3, the full variable domain is SAVISQKPSRDICQRGTSLTIQCQVDSQVTMMFWYRQQPGQSLTLIATANQGSEATYESGFVIDKFPISRPNLTFSTLTVSNMSPEDSSIYLCSALQAKGQPNTEAFFGQGTRLTVV.

This chain connects TRBV20-1 to TRBJ2-3; maybe TRBD1 (5 bases). Germline assignment: CDR1 DFQATT and CDR2 SNEGSKA (reference sequence). The CDR3 has 11 amino acids. The chain's CDR3 is CSREKADTQYF. CDR3 coding DNA: TGCAGCAGGGAAAAGGCAGATACGCAGTATTTT.

The V gene is TRBV30, the J gene TRBJ1-2; D is possibly TRBD1 (6 bases). The CDR3 runs 15 residues. Trimming cost V 0 bases and J 8 bases, with 19 bases left between them. The germline V gene encodes CDR1 GTSNPN and CDR2 SVGIG (reference sequence). The CDR3 nucleotides read TGTGCCTGGAGTGTACCCGGAGGGGGTTCCGGGGGCTACACCTTC. Its translation: CAWSVPGGGSGGYTF.

The V call is TRBV5-4, the J call TRBJ1-2; a possible D gene is TRBD1 (6 bases). Looked up from germline, CDR1 is SGHNT and CDR2 is YYREEE (reference sequence). Trimming removed 2 bases at V and 5 bases at J, with 13 bases between. The CDR3 contains 14 residues. Here the CDR3 DNA reads TGTGCCAGCAGCTTAACCGGGACAAATTATGGCTACACCTTC. This sequence encodes CASSLTGTNYGYTF.

The chain links TRBV18 to TRBJ1-3; 7 positions match TRBD1. Germline trimming cut 5 bases from V and 0 bases from J; bases unmatched to any gene: 16. The CDR3 contains 19 residues. Germline V gives CDR1 KGHSH, CDR2 LQKENI. The DNA of the CDR3 is TGTGCCAGCTCATCAAGGACAGGCGACACGGGGAGCTCTGGAAACACCATATATTTT. Protein product: CASSSRTGDTGSSGNTIYF. Using reference TRBV18 and TRBJ1-3 for the parts outside the CDR3, the full variable domain is NAGVMQNPRHLVRRRGQEARLRCSPMKGHSHVYWYRQLPEEGLKFMVYLQKENIIDESGMPKERFSAEFPKEGPSILRIQQVVRGDSAAYFCASSSRTGDTGSSGNTIYFGEGSWLTVV.

This sequence joins TRBV6-1 and TRBJ2-7; 7 nucleotides line up with TRBD2. Germline V CDR1 and CDR2: MNHNS, SASEGT. Unmatched junction bases numbered 8, after V lost 8 bases and J lost 1 base. CDR3 length: 14 residues. The CDR3 here is CASALPGGSYEQYF. CDR3 coding DNA: TGTGCCAGCGCACTCCCGGGGGGATCCTACGAGCAGTACTTC.

The genes are TRBV19 and TRBJ2-2, with TRBD1 as a possible D gene (6 bases). The V end lost 2 bases, the J end lost 6 bases, and 13 bases lay between the germline ends. The CDR3 spans 15 residues. CDR1 is LNHDA and CDR2 is SQIVND in the germline V gene (reference sequence). CDR3 amino acids: CASSIRVGAAGELFF. CDR3 DNA: TGTGCCAGTAGTATAAGGGTGGGGGCGGCCGGGGAGCTGTTTTTT. The whole variable domain, remainder taken from reference TRBV19 and TRBJ2-2, is DGGITQSPKYLFRKEGQNVTLSCEQNLNHDAMYWYRQDPGQGLRLIYYSQIVNDFQKGDIAEGYSVSREKKESFPLTVTSAQKNPTAFYLCASSIRVGAAGELFFGEGSRLTVL.

A note on this clone: The sample has other DNA sequences that encode this CDR3 too. V is TRBV19 and J is TRBJ1-2, with 8 positions matching TRBD1. V lost 7 bases to trimming and J lost 8 bases; unmatched junction nucleotides: 12. The CDR3 sequence is 14 residues long. From germline, CDR1 is LNHDA and CDR2 SQIVND (reference sequence). The CDR3 DNA follows: TGTGCCAGTACCAATCGACAGGGGCTCGAGGGCTACACCTTC. Protein sequence: CASTNRQGLEGYTF.

The chain is built from TRBV19 and TRBJ2-3; the D gene is possibly TRBD1 (5 bases). The germline V gene encodes CDR1 LNHDA and CDR2 SQIVND (reference sequence). The CDR3 length is 14 residues. CDR3 region: CATKPGQSPDTQYF. CDR3 bases: TGTGCTACTAAACCAGGGCAATCACCAGATACGCAGTATTTT.

A single count supports this clone. The rearrangement links TRBV19 to TRBJ2-1; TRBD1 agrees at 9 bases. V shed 4 bases, J shed 7 bases, and the junction held 14 bases outside the gene matches. This CDR3 contains 17 residues. Germline V gene sequence: CDR1 LNHDA, CDR2 SQIVND (reference sequence). Written as DNA, the CDR3 is TGTGCCAGTAGTACCCAACAGGGGGCGCCGAGCGGGAATGAGCAGTTCTTC. Translation gives CASSTQQGAPSGNEQFF.

The CDR3 protein is CASSLIQAMNTEAFF. The DNA for the CDR3 is TGTGCCAGCAGCCTAATCCAAGCTATGAACACTGAAGCTTTCTTT. This chain joins TRBV4-2 and TRBJ1-1; D remains unclear. CDR1 LGHNA and CDR2 YNFKEQ come from the germline V gene. Trimming took off 4 bases at V and 0 bases at J, with 12 bases between the two ends. The length of the CDR3 is 15 residues.

The V and J genes are TRBV5-1 and TRBJ1-1; D not certain. V lost 4 bases and J lost 1, with 17 bases in between. The CDR3 totals 16 residues. Germline V CDR1 and CDR2: SGHRS, YFSETQ. CDR3 protein: CASSLMAGGANTEAFF. As DNA, the CDR3 is TGCGCCAGCAGCCTGATGGCCGGCGGAGCGAACACTGAAGCTTTCTTT.

Only a few counts were recorded for this clone. In DNA form, the CDR3 reads TGTGCCATCAGTGAGTCGGGGAGGGAAAACATTCAGTACTTC. Its protein is CAISESGRENIQYF. This rearrangement joins TRBV10-3 to TRBJ2-4, with 7 bases that match TRBD2. The CDR3 has 14 amino acids. Germline lookup yields CDR1 ENHRY and CDR2 SYGVKD. With V trimmed by 0 bases and J by 5 bases, 1 base remained unmatched.

The chain couples TRBV6-6 to TRBJ1-1, with 7 bases fitting TRBD1. Germline V gene lookup returns CDR1 MNHNY and CDR2 SVGAGI (reference sequence). The CDR3 has 16 residues. V lost 5 bases and J lost 0; bases outside the gene matches: 9. CDR3 DNA sequence: TGTGCCAGCAGTCTTAGGACAGGAGTTCTGAACACTGAAGCTTTCTTT. Protein product: CASSLRTGVLNTEAFF.

V usage is TRBV7-9 and J usage is TRBJ2-6; D remains unclear. This CDR3 comprises 13 residues. V was shortened by 2 bases and J by 2 bases, with 1 base between the two germline ends. Germline V gives CDR1 SEHNR, CDR2 FQNEAQ (reference sequence). The CDR3 region is CASSLTGANVLTF. DNA of the CDR3: TGTGCCAGCAGCTTAACTGGGGCCAACGTCCTGACTTTC. Variable domain in full (rest from reference TRBV7-9 and TRBJ2-6): DTGVSQNPRHKITKRGQNVTFRCDPISEHNRLYWYRQTLGQGPEFLTYFQNEAQLEKSRLLSDRFSAERPKGSFSTLEIQRTEQGDSAMYLCASSLTGANVLTFGAGSRLTVL.

The chain is built from TRBV27 and TRBJ1-6; D unclear. The V end lost 6 bases, the J end lost 14 bases, and 20 bases lay between the germline ends. The CDR3 contains 14 residues. Germline lookup yields CDR1 MNHEY and CDR2 SMNVEV (reference sequence). The CDR3 bases are TGTGCCAGCAGGGGAGAGAGGGCTCCTGGGGCCCTCCACTTT. It encodes CASRGERAPGALHF.

The V call is TRBV7-9, the J call TRBJ1-1, with D unclear. Germline V lookup: CDR1 SEHNR, CDR2 FQNEAQ (reference sequence). V lost 4 bases, J lost 4 bases, and 13 bases lay in between. The CDR3 is 14 amino acids. This CDR3 is CASSSGLITTEAFF. CDR3 DNA: TGTGCCAGCAGCTCAGGACTGATAACCACTGAAGCTTTCTTT.

The CDR3 nucleotides read TGTGCCAGCAGGCTGACAACCGGGACCTACGAGCAGTACTTC. Translation gives CASRLTTGTYEQYF. The chain couples TRBV6-1 to TRBJ2-7; a possible D gene is TRBD2 (5 bases). From germline, CDR1 is MNHNS and CDR2 SASEGT. Trimming stripped 6 bases from V and 2 bases from J, with 14 bases between. CDR3 size: 14 residues.

V usage is TRBV27 and J usage is TRBJ2-5; D remains unclear. CDR3 size: 13 residues. The V and J ends lost 8 bases and 3 bases respectively, with 13 bases between them. Germline values: CDR1 MNHEY, CDR2 SMNVEV (reference sequence). CDR3 sequence: CASSPGWKETQYF. The CDR3 DNA reads TGTGCCAGCTCACCCGGATGGAAAGAGACCCAGTACTTC.

The rearrangement links TRBV18 to TRBJ1-6, with 12 bases lining up with TRBD1. V was clipped by 1 base and J by 10 bases; unmatched bases: 8. The length of the CDR3 is 17 residues. The germline gives CDR1 KGHSH, CDR2 LQKENI. The CDR3 DNA follows: TGTGCCAGCTCACCACGGACGGGACAGGGGGCTGGATCACCCCTCCACTTT. Translated: CASSPRTGQGAGSPLHF.

J is TRBJ2-5 and V is TRBV5-5; 9 nucleotides line up with TRBD2. This CDR3 is 14 amino acids long. Losses at the gene ends were 5 bases for V and 6 bases for J; bases not matched to a gene: 8. CDR1 SGHKS and CDR2 YYEKEE come from the germline V gene (reference sequence). The CDR3 spells CASRYTTSGQTQYF. The CDR3, as DNA: TGTGCCAGCAGGTACACGACTAGCGGTCAGACCCAGTACTTC.